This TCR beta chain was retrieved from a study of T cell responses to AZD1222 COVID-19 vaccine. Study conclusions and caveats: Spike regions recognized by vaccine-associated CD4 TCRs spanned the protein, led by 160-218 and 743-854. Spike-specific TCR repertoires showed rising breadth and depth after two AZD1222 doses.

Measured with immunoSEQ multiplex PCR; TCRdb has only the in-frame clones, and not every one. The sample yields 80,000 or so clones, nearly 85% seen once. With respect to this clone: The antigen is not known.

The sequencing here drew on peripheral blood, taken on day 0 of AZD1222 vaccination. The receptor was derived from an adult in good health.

The CDR3 here is CASLDRATNSPLHF. The CDR3 DNA sequence: TGTGCCAGTCTCGACAGGGCGACCAATTCACCCCTCCACTTT. The chain combines TRBV5-8 with TRBJ1-6, with 7 bases aligning to TRBD1. V lost 8 bases, J lost 7 bases, and 9 bases stayed unmatched. Germline V CDR1 and CDR2: SGHTS, YDEGEE. The CDR3 covers 14 residues.